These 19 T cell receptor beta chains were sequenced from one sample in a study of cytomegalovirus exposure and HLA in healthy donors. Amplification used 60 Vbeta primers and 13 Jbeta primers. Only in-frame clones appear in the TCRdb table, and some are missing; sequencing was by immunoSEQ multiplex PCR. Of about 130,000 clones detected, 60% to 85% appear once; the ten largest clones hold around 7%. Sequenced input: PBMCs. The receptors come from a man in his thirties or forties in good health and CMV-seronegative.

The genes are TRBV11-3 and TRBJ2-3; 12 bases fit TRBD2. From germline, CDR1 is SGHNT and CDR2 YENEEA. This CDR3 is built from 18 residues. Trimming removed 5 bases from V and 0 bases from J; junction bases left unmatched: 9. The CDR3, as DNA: TGTGCCAGCAGCGACGGGACTAGCGGGTATCCTAGCACAGATACGCAGTATTTT. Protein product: CASSDGTSGYPSTDTQYF.

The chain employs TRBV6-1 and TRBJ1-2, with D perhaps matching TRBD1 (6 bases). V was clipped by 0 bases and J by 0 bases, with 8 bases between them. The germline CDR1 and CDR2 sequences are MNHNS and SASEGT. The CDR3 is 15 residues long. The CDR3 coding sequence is TGTGCCAGCAGTGAAGCGGGGGCAACTAACTATGGCTACACCTTC. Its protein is CASSEAGATNYGYTF.

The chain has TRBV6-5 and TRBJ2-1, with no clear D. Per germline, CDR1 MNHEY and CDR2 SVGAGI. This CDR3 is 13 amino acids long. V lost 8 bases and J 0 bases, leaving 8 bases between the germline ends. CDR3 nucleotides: TGTGCCAGCGGGCGAAGCTCCTACAATGAGCAGTTCTTC. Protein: CASGRSSYNEQFF.

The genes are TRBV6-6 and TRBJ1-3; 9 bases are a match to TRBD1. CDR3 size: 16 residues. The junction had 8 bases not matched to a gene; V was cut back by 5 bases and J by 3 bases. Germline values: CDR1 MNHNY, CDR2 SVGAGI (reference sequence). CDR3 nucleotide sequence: TGTGCCAGCAGTCCCTTGACAGGGGGAAGTGGAAACACCATATATTTT. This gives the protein CASSPLTGGSGNTIYF.

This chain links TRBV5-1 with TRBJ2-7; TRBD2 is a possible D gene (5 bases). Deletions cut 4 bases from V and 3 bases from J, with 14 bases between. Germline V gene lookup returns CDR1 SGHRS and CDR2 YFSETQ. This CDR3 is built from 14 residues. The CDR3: CASSRDSGSYEQYF. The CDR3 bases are TGCGCCAGCAGCCGGGATTCCGGAAGCTACGAGCAGTACTTC. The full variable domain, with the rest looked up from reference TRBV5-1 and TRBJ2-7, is KAGVTQTPRYLIKTRGQQVTLSCSPISGHRSVSWYQQTPGQGLQFLFEYFSETQRNKGNFPGRFSGRQFSNSRSEMNVSTLELGDSALYLCASSRDSGSYEQYFGPGTRLTVT.

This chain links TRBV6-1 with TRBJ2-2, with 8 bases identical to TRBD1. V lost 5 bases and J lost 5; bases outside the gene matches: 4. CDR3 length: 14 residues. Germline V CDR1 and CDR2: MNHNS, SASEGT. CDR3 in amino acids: CASSSQGATGELFF. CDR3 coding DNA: TGTGCCAGCAGTTCCCAGGGGGCAACCGGGGAGCTGTTTTTT.

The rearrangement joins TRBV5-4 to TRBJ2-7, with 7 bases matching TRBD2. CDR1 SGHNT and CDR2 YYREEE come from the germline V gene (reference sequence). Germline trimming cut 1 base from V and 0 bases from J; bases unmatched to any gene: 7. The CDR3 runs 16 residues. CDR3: CASSLRGGGVSYEQYF. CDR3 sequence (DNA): TGTGCCAGCAGCTTGAGGGGCGGGGGAGTCTCCTACGAGCAGTACTTC.

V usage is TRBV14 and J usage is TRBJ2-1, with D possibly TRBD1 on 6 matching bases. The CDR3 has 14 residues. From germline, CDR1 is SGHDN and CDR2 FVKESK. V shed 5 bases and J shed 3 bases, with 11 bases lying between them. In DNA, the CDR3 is TGTGCCAGCAGCGTAGGGGACAACTACAATGAGCAGTTCTTC. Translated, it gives CASSVGDNYNEQFF.

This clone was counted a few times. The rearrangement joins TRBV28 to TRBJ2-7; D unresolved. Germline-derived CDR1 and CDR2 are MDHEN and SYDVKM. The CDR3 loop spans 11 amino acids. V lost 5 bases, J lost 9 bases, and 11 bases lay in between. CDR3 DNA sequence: TGTGCCAGCAGTCCTAGTGGCGCGCAGTACTTC. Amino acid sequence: CASSPSGAQYF.

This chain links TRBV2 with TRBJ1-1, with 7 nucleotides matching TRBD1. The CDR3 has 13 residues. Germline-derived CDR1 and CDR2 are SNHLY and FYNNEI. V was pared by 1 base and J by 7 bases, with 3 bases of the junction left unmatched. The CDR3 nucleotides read TGTGCCAGCAGTGAAGGTCAGGGGGGTGAAGCTTTCTTT. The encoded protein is CASSEGQGGEAFF.

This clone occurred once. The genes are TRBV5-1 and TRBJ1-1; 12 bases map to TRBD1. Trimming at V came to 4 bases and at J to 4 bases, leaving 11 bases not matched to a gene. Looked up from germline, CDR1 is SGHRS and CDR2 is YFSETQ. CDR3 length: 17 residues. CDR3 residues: CASSPQPGQGAGTEAFF. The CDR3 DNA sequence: TGCGCCAGCAGCCCCCAACCGGGACAGGGGGCTGGCACTGAAGCTTTCTTT. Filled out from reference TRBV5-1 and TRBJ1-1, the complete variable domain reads KAGVTQTPRYLIKTRGQQVTLSCSPISGHRSVSWYQQTPGQGLQFLFEYFSETQRNKGNFPGRFSGRQFSNSRSEMNVSTLELGDSALYLCASSPQPGQGAGTEAFFGQGTRLTVV.

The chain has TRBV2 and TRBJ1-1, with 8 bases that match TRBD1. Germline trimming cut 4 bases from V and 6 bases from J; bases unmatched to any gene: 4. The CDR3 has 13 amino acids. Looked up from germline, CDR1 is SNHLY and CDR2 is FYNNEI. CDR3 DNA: TGTGCCAGCAGTGTCATACAGGGGGCTGAAGCTTTCTTT. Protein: CASSVIQGAEAFF. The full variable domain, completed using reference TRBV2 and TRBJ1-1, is EPEVTQTPSHQVTQMGQEVILRCVPISNHLYFYWYRQILGQKVEFLVSFYNNEISEKSEIFDDQFSVERPDGSNFTLKIRSTKLEDSAMYFCASSVIQGAEAFFGQGTRLTVV.

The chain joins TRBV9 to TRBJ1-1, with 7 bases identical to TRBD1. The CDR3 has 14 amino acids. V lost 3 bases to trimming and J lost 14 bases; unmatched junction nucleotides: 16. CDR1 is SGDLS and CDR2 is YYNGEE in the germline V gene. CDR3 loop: CASSAAGGPAGLFF. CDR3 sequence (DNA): TGTGCCAGCAGCGCCGCAGGGGGTCCTGCCGGTTTATTCTTT.

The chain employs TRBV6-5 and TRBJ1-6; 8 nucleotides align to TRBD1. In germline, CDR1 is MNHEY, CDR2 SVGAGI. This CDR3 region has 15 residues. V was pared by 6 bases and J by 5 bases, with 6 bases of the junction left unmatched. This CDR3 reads CASSQGAWNNSPLHF. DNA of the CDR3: TGTGCCAGCAGCCAGGGGGCTTGGAATAATTCACCCCTCCACTTT.

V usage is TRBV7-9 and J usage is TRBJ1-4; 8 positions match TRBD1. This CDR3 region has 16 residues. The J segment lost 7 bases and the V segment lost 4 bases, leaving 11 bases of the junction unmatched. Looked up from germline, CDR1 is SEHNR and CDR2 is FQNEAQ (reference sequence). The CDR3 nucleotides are TGTGCCAGCAGCTCAGCGGTGAGACAGGGGTTTGAAAAACTGTTTTTT. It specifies CASSSAVRQGFEKLFF.

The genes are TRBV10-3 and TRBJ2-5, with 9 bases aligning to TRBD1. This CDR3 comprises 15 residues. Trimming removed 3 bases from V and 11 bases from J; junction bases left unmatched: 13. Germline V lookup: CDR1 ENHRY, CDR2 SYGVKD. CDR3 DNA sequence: TGTGCCATCAGTGAATCCGGGACAGGGACGAGGGAGCAGTACTTC. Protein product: CAISESGTGTREQYF.

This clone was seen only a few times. The CDR3 nucleotides are TGTGCCAGCAGTGAAGTTCGGGGGACAGGGGAAGATGTAAACATTCAGTACTTC. Translation: CASSEVRGTGEDVNIQYF. This sequence joins TRBV2 and TRBJ2-4; TRBD1 agrees at 10 bases. V lost 1 base and J lost 6; bases outside the gene matches: 12. From germline, CDR1 is SNHLY and CDR2 FYNNEI. The CDR3 length is 18 residues. The complete variable domain, with remaining parts taken from reference TRBV2 and TRBJ2-4, reads EPEVTQTPSHQVTQMGQEVILRCVPISNHLYFYWYRQILGQKVEFLVSFYNNEISEKSEIFDDQFSVERPDGSNFTLKIRSTKLEDSAMYFCASSEVRGTGEDVNIQYFGAGTRLSVL.

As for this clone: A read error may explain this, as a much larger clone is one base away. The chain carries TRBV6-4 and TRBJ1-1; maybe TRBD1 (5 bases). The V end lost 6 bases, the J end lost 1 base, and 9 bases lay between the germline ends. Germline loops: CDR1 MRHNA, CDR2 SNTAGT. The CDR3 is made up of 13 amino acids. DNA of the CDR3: TGTGCCAGCAGCCTGGACACGAACACTGAAGCTTTCTTT. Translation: CASSLDTNTEAFF.

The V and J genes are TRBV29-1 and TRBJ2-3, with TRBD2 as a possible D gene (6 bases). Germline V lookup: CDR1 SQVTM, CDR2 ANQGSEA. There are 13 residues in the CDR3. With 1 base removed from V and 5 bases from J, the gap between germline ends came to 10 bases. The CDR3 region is CSVEVTGEDTQYF. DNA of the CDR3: TGCAGCGTTGAAGTCACGGGGGAAGATACGCAGTATTTT.